This T cell receptor (beta chain) was observed in a study of T cell responses to AZD1222 COVID-19 vaccine (dated by TCRdb to 2020 to 2023). As for the study more broadly: Because spike-specific TCR depth and breadth did not differ between the two schedules, AZD1222 recipients who got a second dose at roughly 4 weeks were pooled with those who got a second dose at roughly 12 weeks. A total of over 230 trial participants underwent TCR sequencing, of whom around 200 received two doses of AZD1222 and around 26 received two doses of the MenACWY control vaccine. Enrollment into the trials was organized by age into subgroups of 18-55, 56-69 and 70-plus years, and those subgroups contained approximately 150, 30 and 60 TCR-sequenced participants, respectively. Summary of the overall study and its limitations: In the small 56-69-year group, the increase in depth fell short of significance, most likely because of low power. Epitopes outside the regions mutated in the B.1.351 and B.1.1.7 variants were reportedly recognized by nearly half of the unique spike-specific TCRs. Conclusions about previously exposed vaccinees are limited because only a handful of AZD1222 recipients were SARS-CoV-2 seropositive at baseline. No day 14 peak-response samples were available, so repertoires were characterized only after the peak T cell response. CD4 TCRs associated with the vaccine covered the entire spike protein, and the dominant responses were in regions 160-218 and 743-854. Participants were mostly white British, with more females than males. The authors suggested clonal diversity may have been underestimated. After two AZD1222 doses, both the breadth and the depth of spike-specific TCRs were significantly higher than at day 0 and than in MenACWY recipients.

The CDR3 regions of human TCRbeta chains were analyzed by immunosequencing. In the original analysis: TCRs in the repertoires were compared against a reference library of SARS-CoV-2-specific TCRs that had been generated with the MIRA antigen-specificity platform. Breadth was defined as the fraction of unique TCRs that were SARS-CoV-2-associated. Depth was defined as the fraction of total T cells that were SARS-CoV-2-associated. Using the MIRA data, every spike-specific TCR was mapped to the spike region that the TCR reacted to and assigned to either a CD4 or a CD8 class. Log10-transformed breadth and depth values were compared by one-way ANOVA with Sidak's multiple comparisons tests. In TCRdb, the immuneACCESS table is reduced to in-frame sequences with V and J assigned. These tables do not hold every clone; where another copy was compared, an unresolved V gene accounts for under half, and the others remain unexplained. The V and J calls and clone size come from that table; D and trimming were worked out from the DNA. The sample data list approximately 100,000 clones, and approximately 90% of these were observed just once. Approximately 4.5% of the sample lies in the top ten.

With respect to this clone: Its target antigen remains unknown. Base-call qualities are not available, and no considerably larger clone is one nucleotide away.

For CDR1 and CDR2, the germline V gene lists MDHEN and SYDVKM. V is reduced by 7 bases and J by 5 bases, leaving a spacing of 11 bases between them. Its CDR3 holds 12 amino acids, cysteine through phenylalanine. CDR3 DNA is the only sequence kept; it has 36 bases, read in frame from the first base. The sample's time point label is to be understood as: baseline before first vaccination. Vaccinee samples were obtained from the UK trials COV001 and COV002, which included a single-blind randomized controlled phase 2/3 trial of AZD1222 (ChAdOx1 nCoV-19) in healthy adults. For TCRbeta chain sequencing, PBMC samples from trial participants were taken at day 0 and at day 28 after the second dose.

The sequence derives from an adult in good health. The chain was built from TRBV28 and TRBJ1-1; confidence is insufficient to name the D gene. The starting material was peripheral blood, obtained on day 0 of AZD1222 vaccination. This receptor has the CDR3 CASTIWGTEAFF. The DNA reads as follows: TGTGCCAGCACCATCTGGGGTACTGAAGCTTTCTTT.